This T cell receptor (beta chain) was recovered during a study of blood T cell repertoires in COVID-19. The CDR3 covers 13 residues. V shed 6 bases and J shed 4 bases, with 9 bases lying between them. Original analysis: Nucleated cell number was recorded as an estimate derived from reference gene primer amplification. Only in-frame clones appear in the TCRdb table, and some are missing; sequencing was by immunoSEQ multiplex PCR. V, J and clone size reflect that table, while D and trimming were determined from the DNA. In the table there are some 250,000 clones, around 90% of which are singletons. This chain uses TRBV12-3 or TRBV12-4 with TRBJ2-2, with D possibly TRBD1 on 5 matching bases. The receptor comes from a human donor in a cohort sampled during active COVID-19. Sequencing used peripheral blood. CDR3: CASRKQVTGELFF. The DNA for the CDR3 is TGTGCCAGCAGAAAACAGGTCACCGGGGAGCTGTTTTTT.